This TCR beta chain was recorded in a study of cytomegalovirus exposure and HLA in healthy donors. General observations from the study: Reports credit the classifier with highly specific, highly sensitive diagnosis of cytomegalovirus status. It is likely that the observed cluster of highly shared sequence variants was a sequencing artifact. Within an earlier analysis, most TCR beta V segments proved productive either about 90% or about 30% of the time.

Worth noting for this clone: Its antigen is unknown.

At collection, donors were nominally healthy, but unrecorded immune exposures were probable. PCR employed 60 Vbeta and 13 Jbeta primers. Sequenced by immunoSEQ multiplex PCR; TCRdb stores in-frame clones only, minus some. The table has 85,000 to 120,000 clones, more than 75% seen once; the top ten hold roughly 6.5%. This clonotype was sampled from a woman in her 50s in good health and CMV-seropositive. Sequencing input: PBMCs.

The CDR3 here is CASVHGGPQSLYGYTF. The CDR3 nucleotides are TGTGCCAGCGTTCACGGGGGGCCGCAGTCCCTCTATGGCTACACCTTC. This sequence joins TRBV28 and TRBJ1-2; perhaps TRBD1 as D (6 bases). The CDR3 length is 16 residues. The V and J ends lost 8 bases and 4 bases respectively, with 23 bases between them. Germline loops: CDR1 MDHEN, CDR2 SYDVKM.